This passage covers 27 T cell receptor beta chains from one sample sequenced in a study of blood T cell repertoires in COVID-19. Using immunoSEQ multiplex PCR, the repertoire was profiled, and TCRdb retains in-frame clones only, with some absent. This table has around 370,000 clones, around nine tenths appearing once. Material for sequencing was peripheral blood. Source of these receptors: a woman younger than 30 who had recovered from COVID-19.

The chain recombines TRBV5-1 with TRBJ2-7; 8 bases map to TRBD1. J lost 3 bases, V lost 1 base, and 3 bases had no gene match. CDR1 is SGHRS and CDR2 is YFSETQ in the germline V gene. The CDR3 sequence is 14 residues long. The CDR3 DNA follows: TGCGCCAGCAGCTTGACAGGGGGGAACTACGAGCAGTACGTC. Protein: CASSLTGGNYEQYV.

The chain carries TRBV19 and TRBJ1-4; TRBD1 matches 10 bases. The CDR3 consists of 15 residues. Looked up from germline, CDR1 is LNHDA and CDR2 is SQIVND (reference sequence). The trim removed 5 bases at V and 8 bases at J, leaving 8 bases unmatched. The CDR3 region is CASSPRQGAVEKLFF. In DNA form, the CDR3 reads TGTGCCAGTAGTCCGCGACAGGGGGCGGTGGAAAAACTGTTTTTT.

The chain carries TRBV2 and TRBJ1-5; D not resolved. V gave up 1 base and J gave up 5 bases, with 12 bases separating them. Looked up from germline, CDR1 is SNHLY and CDR2 is FYNNEI. The CDR3 spans 15 residues. The CDR3 protein is CASSEDGEAYQPQHF. The CDR3 DNA reads TGTGCCAGCAGTGAAGATGGGGAGGCCTATCAGCCCCAGCATTTT.

The J gene is TRBJ1-3, the V gene TRBV27; D is uncertain. From germline, CDR1 is MNHEY and CDR2 SMNVEV (reference sequence). The CDR3 is made up of 14 amino acids. The ends were cut back, 6 bases at V and 2 bases at J, with 11 bases in the middle. The CDR3 DNA sequence: TGTGCCAGCAGCCCTCTTGGCCCTGGAAACACCATATATTTT. This gives the protein CASSPLGPGNTIYF.

J is TRBJ2-1 and V is TRBV5-1, with unresolved D. CDR3 length equals 16 residues. The V end lost 1 base, the J end lost 4 bases, and 15 bases lay between the germline ends. Germline CDR1 and CDR2: SGHRS and YFSETQ. This CDR3 reads CASSLISATKYNEQFF. The CDR3 nucleotides are TGCGCCAGCAGCTTGATTTCCGCTACTAAGTACAATGAGCAGTTCTTC.

The V and J genes are TRBV27 and TRBJ2-7; 11 bases are shared with TRBD1. Germline CDR1 MNHEY, CDR2 SMNVEV (reference sequence). Germline trimming cut 2 bases from V and 7 bases from J; bases unmatched to any gene: 10. The CDR3 extends over 16 amino acids. This CDR3 is CASSLVGSRDRGEQYV. DNA of the CDR3: TGTGCCAGCAGTTTAGTCGGGTCTCGGGACAGGGGGGAGCAGTACGTC.

The rearrangement links TRBV23-1 to TRBJ1-4, with D possibly being TRBD1 (6 bases). Being an ORF, TRBV23-1 has a function that is uncertain. This CDR3 spans 16 amino acids. V lost 7 bases, J lost 1 base, and 16 bases lay in between. This chain's CDR3 is CASIRTDGGTNEKLFF. CDR3 DNA sequence: TGCGCCAGCATCCGGACAGATGGGGGAACTAATGAAAAACTGTTTTTT.

The chain links TRBV19 to TRBJ1-2; maybe TRBD1 (6 bases). Looked up from germline, CDR1 is LNHDA and CDR2 is SQIVND (reference sequence). The CDR3 spans 14 residues. V lost 3 bases and J lost 3, with 11 bases in between. The CDR3 DNA is TGTGCCAGTAGTATTGACCCAGGGGACTATGGCTACACCTTC. Translation gives CASSIDPGDYGYTF.

This chain joins TRBV14 and TRBJ2-2; TRBD2 might be the D (6 bases). This CDR3 has 17 amino acids. The V end lost 0 bases, the J end lost 8 bases, and 19 bases lay between the germline ends. Germline V gene lookup returns CDR1 SGHDN and CDR2 FVKESK. CDR3 protein: CASSQETPTGEIGELFF. The CDR3 DNA is TGTGCCAGCAGCCAAGAAACACCCACGGGGGAAATAGGGGAGCTGTTTTTT.

This chain joins TRBV19 and TRBJ2-1; D might be TRBD2 (6 bases). Trimming took off 5 bases at V and 0 bases at J, with 8 bases between the two ends. The CDR3 runs to 14 residues. Germline CDR1 reads LNHDA; CDR2 reads SQIVND (reference sequence). The CDR3 nucleotides are TGTGCCAGTAGTGCGGGAAGCTCCTACAATGAGCAGTTCTTC. Amino acid sequence: CASSAGSSYNEQFF.

The chain joins TRBV4-2 to TRBJ2-2; TRBD2 agrees at 9 bases. The trim removed 3 bases at V and 6 bases at J, leaving 8 bases unmatched. The CDR3 extends over 16 amino acids. Germline lookup yields CDR1 LGHNA and CDR2 YNFKEQ. The CDR3 reads CASSQNSGTSSGELFF. The CDR3 coding sequence is TGTGCCAGCAGCCAGAACTCGGGGACTAGCTCCGGGGAGCTGTTTTTT.

The chain joins TRBV24-1 to TRBJ2-5, with 10 bases aligning to TRBD1. This CDR3 has 16 residues. Trimming took 3 bases from V and 3 from J; bases not matched to a gene: 6. The germline gives CDR1 KGHDR, CDR2 SFDVKD. Here the CDR3 DNA reads TGTGCCACCAGTGATCGGGGACAGGGGAAGGAAGAGACCCAGTACTTC. The encoded protein is CATSDRGQGKEETQYF.

This clone was seen a single time. The chain couples TRBV6-2 or TRBV6-3 to TRBJ1-3, with 7 bases that match TRBD1. This CDR3 contains 17 residues. V lost 0 bases to trimming and J lost 6 bases; unmatched junction nucleotides: 11. Per the germline V gene, CDR1 is MNHEY and CDR2 is SVGEGT. The CDR3, as DNA: TGTGCCAGCAGTTACTCCTCAGACAGGGAAGGTGAAAACACCATATATTTT. It encodes CASSYSSDREGENTIYF.

This clone was observed once. The chain combines TRBV30 with TRBJ2-3; 9 bases agree with TRBD2. Germline loops: CDR1 GTSNPN, CDR2 SVGIG (reference sequence). V gave up 7 bases and J gave up 2 bases; unmatched junction bases: 10. The CDR3 totals 15 residues. CDR3 loop: CASNYLAGNTDTQYF. The CDR3 bases are TGTGCCTCAAACTACCTAGCGGGAAACACAGATACGCAGTATTTT.

This chain uses TRBV7-2 with TRBJ2-2; TRBD2 might be the D (5 bases). The CDR3 runs 17 residues. Trimming removed 1 base at V and 6 bases at J, with 18 bases between. Germline-derived CDR1 and CDR2 are SGHTA and FQGNSA. The CDR3 spells CASSLVGSVRVAGELFF. The CDR3 region has the DNA TGTGCCAGCAGCTTAGTCGGATCTGTGCGGGTAGCCGGGGAGCTGTTTTTT.

The chain recombines TRBV28 with TRBJ1-6; D is ambiguous. This CDR3 contains 14 residues. Germline CDR1 and CDR2: MDHEN and SYDVKM. V lost 7 bases and J lost 5, with 12 bases in between. The CDR3 region is CASTSQYHNSPLHF. As DNA, the CDR3 is TGTGCCAGCACCTCGCAGTATCATAATTCACCCCTCCACTTT.

Note on this clone: The sample has other DNA sequences that encode this CDR3 too. V is TRBV5-1 and J is TRBJ1-5; no clear D gene. The V end was cut by 0 bases, the J end by 4 bases, with 8 bases between. The germline gives CDR1 SGHRS, CDR2 YFSETQ. The CDR3 covers 14 residues. Here the CDR3 reads CASSLGTGNQPQHF. The CDR3 DNA reads TGCGCCAGCAGCTTGGGAACGGGGAATCAGCCCCAGCATTTT.

This clone came up a few times. This rearrangement joins TRBV12-3 or TRBV12-4 to TRBJ1-5, with 10 bases identical to TRBD1. The CDR3 length is 13 residues. The junction had 4 bases not matched to a gene; V was cut back by 8 bases and J by 6 bases. The CDR3 region has the DNA TGTGCCAGCCGACAGGGGGCGATTCAGCCCCAGCATTTT. Translated, it gives CASRQGAIQPQHF.

This rearrangement joins TRBV6-1 to TRBJ1-2, with 11 positions matching TRBD1. V was clipped by 0 bases and J by 4 bases; unmatched bases: 1. This CDR3 is 15 amino acids long. Germline assignment: CDR1 MNHNS and CDR2 SASEGT. DNA of the CDR3: TGTGCCAGCAGTGAAGCCGGGACAGGGGGCTATGGCTACACCTTC. Protein: CASSEAGTGGYGYTF.

The chain uses TRBV24-1 and TRBJ2-1; TRBD1 aligns across 9 bases. V was clipped by 5 bases and J by 4 bases; unmatched bases: 5. The germline gives CDR1 KGHDR, CDR2 SFDVKD. This CDR3 region has 15 residues. As DNA, the CDR3 is TGTGCCACCAGTGCCACCGGGACAGGGTACAATGAGCAGTTCTTC. Translation gives CATSATGTGYNEQFF.

The chain combines TRBV7-6 with TRBJ2-1; D remains ambiguous. The CDR3 contains 16 residues. Trimming removed 0 bases from V and 0 bases from J, with 9 bases in between. CDR1 is SGHVS, CDR2 FNYEAQ, per germline. This CDR3 reads CASSLAAPRSYNEQFF. The CDR3 region has the DNA TGTGCCAGCAGCTTAGCCGCGCCTCGCTCCTACAATGAGCAGTTCTTC.

The genes are TRBV19 and TRBJ2-1; 8 bases map to TRBD2. With 1 base clipped from V and 6 bases from J, the junction kept 17 bases outside the gene matches. The CDR3 runs to 19 residues. Germline V gene sequence: CDR1 LNHDA, CDR2 SQIVND (reference sequence). CDR3: CASSIGVAGSHITLNEQFF. Written as DNA, the CDR3 is TGTGCCAGTAGTATAGGGGTAGCGGGGAGCCATATTACTCTCAATGAGCAGTTCTTC.

This clone came up many times. V and J are TRBV24-1 and TRBJ1-2; tentative D call: TRBD1 (5 bases). The CDR3 sequence is 14 residues long. Trimming removed 7 bases at V and 5 bases at J, with 16 bases between. Per the germline V gene, CDR1 is KGHDR and CDR2 is SFDVKD. This CDR3 is CATSRDSGAYGYTF. The CDR3 DNA follows: TGTGCCACCAGCCGCGACAGCGGGGCATATGGCTACACCTTC.

The chain employs TRBV28 and TRBJ1-6; no definite D call. This CDR3 has 18 residues. The germline gives CDR1 MDHEN, CDR2 SYDVKM. Trimming took 7 bases from V and 3 from J, leaving 22 bases between them. The CDR3 DNA is TGTGCCAGCACCGCCCTTTTTGGGATCGGGGTCTATAATTCACCCCTCCACTTT. Protein: CASTALFGIGVYNSPLHF.

The chain has TRBV25-1 and TRBJ2-1; D call uncertain. The V and J ends lost 3 bases and 7 bases respectively, with 7 bases between them. This CDR3 has 12 amino acids. From germline, CDR1 is MGHDK and CDR2 SYGVNS. CDR3 sequence (DNA): TGTGCCAGCAGTGACCTCTTGAATGAGCAGTTCTTC. Its protein is CASSDLLNEQFF.

The rearrangement links TRBV5-1 to TRBJ2-1, with 8 bases aligning to TRBD1. Germline lookup yields CDR1 SGHRS and CDR2 YFSETQ. With 2 bases clipped from V and 7 bases from J, the junction kept 8 bases outside the gene matches. The CDR3 consists of 15 residues. CDR3 residues: CASSFRQGTSNEQFF. The CDR3 nucleotides read TGCGCCAGCAGCTTCCGACAGGGGACATCGAATGAGCAGTTCTTC.

This sequence joins TRBV24-1 and TRBJ1-2; no clear D gene. From germline, CDR1 is KGHDR and CDR2 SFDVKD. Trimming cost V 4 bases and J 8 bases, with 16 bases left between them. The CDR3 is 14 amino acids. The CDR3 nucleotides read TGTGCCACCAGTGAAAGACACAGCCCTTACGGCTACACCTTC. Translation gives CATSERHSPYGYTF.